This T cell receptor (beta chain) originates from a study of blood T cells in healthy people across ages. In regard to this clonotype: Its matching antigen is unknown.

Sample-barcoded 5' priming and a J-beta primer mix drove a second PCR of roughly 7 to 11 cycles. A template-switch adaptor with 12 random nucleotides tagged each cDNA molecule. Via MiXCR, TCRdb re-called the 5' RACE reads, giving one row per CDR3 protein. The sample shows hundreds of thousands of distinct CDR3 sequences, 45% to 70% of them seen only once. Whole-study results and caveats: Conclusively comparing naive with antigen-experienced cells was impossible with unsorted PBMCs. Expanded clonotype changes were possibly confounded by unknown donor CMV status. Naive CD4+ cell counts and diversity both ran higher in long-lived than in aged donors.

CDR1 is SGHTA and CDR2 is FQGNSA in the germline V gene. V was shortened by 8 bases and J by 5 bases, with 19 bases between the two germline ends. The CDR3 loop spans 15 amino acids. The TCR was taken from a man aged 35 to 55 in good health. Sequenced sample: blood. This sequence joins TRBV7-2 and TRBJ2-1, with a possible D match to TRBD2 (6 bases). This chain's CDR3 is CASAWRGSGDNEQFF. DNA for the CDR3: TGTGCCAGCGCCTGGCGGGGCTCGGGGGACAATGAGCAGTTCTTC.